Sequencing of this T cell receptor beta chain was carried out in a study of CD8 T cells in ankylosing spondylitis. Findings and caveats of the study: Reports of some motif variants in reactive arthritis synovial fluid and blood predate this one.

MiXCR, applied by TCRdb to the 5' RACE reads, yields one record per CDR3 protein. This table holds tens of thousands of distinct CDR3 sequences, more than 25% found once. With 3 bases removed from V and 0 bases from J, the gap between germline ends came to 6 bases. Looked up from germline, CDR1 is SQVTM and CDR2 is ANQGSEA. CDR3 length equals 14 residues. About this clonotype itself: Antigen specificity is unknown.

This receptor was identified in a male donor with ankylosing spondylitis or in good health (not recorded which). The sequenced sample consisted of blood, either unsorted or a sorted T cell fraction (not recorded which). V is TRBV29-1 and J is TRBJ2-6; D uncertain. The CDR3 loop reads CSVEAHSGANVLTF. CDR3 nucleotide sequence: TGCAGCGTTGAGGCCCACTCTGGGGCCAACGTCCTGACTTTC.